The rows below give T cell receptor beta chains drawn from one sample of a study of T cell repertoires in cytomegalovirus infection. TCRdb reprocessed the reads with MiXCR, giving one entry per CDR3 protein. The sample shows approximately 180,000 distinct CDR3 sequences, roughly 9% of them seen only once. Sequencing was carried out using PBMCs. These receptors were taken from a human donor in good health (CMV status not recorded). Some clones in this sample may be carry-over from other donors' samples. Each CDR3 is given with its conserved first and last residue.

TRBJ2-7 14 TRBV20-1 CSARVAGGPYEQYF
TRBJ1-6 15 TRBV11-2 CASSLERDRYSPLHF
TRBJ2-1 15 TRBV6-6 CASSYSVKGLAGEFF
TRBJ2-2 14 TRBV12-3/TRBV12-4 CASTSDRNTGELFF
TRBJ1-1 13 TRBV19 CASSGRPNTEAFF
TRBJ2-7 17 TRBV27 CASSSGLAGGKDYEQYF
TRBJ1-1 13 TRBV7-2 CASSLALDTEAFF
TRBJ1-3 13 TRBV20-1 CSAMPGQRNTIYF
TRBJ1-3 17 TRBV4-3 CASSQDVAGGSGNTIYF
TRBJ1-5 13 TRBV7-2 CASSFDRNQPQHF
TRBJ1-5 15 TRBV12-3/TRBV12-4 CASSLGAGGNQPQHF
TRBJ2-1 14 TRBV19 CASRSTLAGNEQFF
TRBJ2-5 14 TRBV7-3 CASSLTGKGETQYF
TRBJ2-1 16 TRBV6-1 CASKGQGEQSYNEQFF
TRBJ1-2 16 TRBV6-2/TRBV6-3 CASSSPLIEGRYGYTF
TRBJ2-5 16 TRBV7-2 CASSPRLAGFQETQYF
TRBJ2-5 13 TRBV29-1 CSVDRGVQETQYF
TRBJ1-2 13 TRBV5-1 CASSRDRVNGYTF
TRBJ2-3 14 TRBV4-1 CASSQEVGTDTQYF
TRBJ2-2 13 TRBV7-6 CASSYGGTGELFF
TRBJ1-2 14 TRBV28 CASSPQGASYGYTF
TRBJ2-2 17 TRBV7-2 CASSLNPPGSGNGELFF
TRBJ1-2 16 TRBV14 CASSQESRGLVYGYTF
TRBJ1-5 14 TRBV2 CASSVNQGYGPQHF
TRBJ2-1 20 TRBV29-1 CSGGSYFGTSGRSSYNEQFF
TRBJ2-7 16 TRBV20-1 CSARDSGPTGSYEQYF
TRBJ2-1 15 TRBV19 CASSIASTIPNEQFF
TRBJ2-7 14 TRBV5-6 CASSFFARSYEQYF
TRBJ2-3 15 TRBV6-1 CASNLGTRSTDTQYF
TRBJ2-7 14 TRBV20-1 CSARPTGFTYEQYF
TRBJ2-2 13 TRBV29-1 CSVESHRAGELFF
TRBJ2-4 18 TRBV20-1 CSAPPGDREPVAKNIQYF
TRBJ2-7 15 TRBV7-2 CASSFQTGLSYEQYF
TRBJ2-1 17 TRBV29-1 CSVEDNLDSGRVDEQFF
TRBJ2-2 16 TRBV5-6 CASSEGDLWVTGELFF
TRBJ1-1 13 TRBV28 CASSSGVYTEAFF
TRBJ1-5 13 TRBV28 CASSPGNGQPQHF
TRBJ2-3 14 TRBV7-6 CASSKRTSADTQYF
TRBJ2-1 15 TRBV12-3/TRBV12-4 CASSQGTGNYNEQFF
TRBJ1-5 14 TRBV27 CASSAQQLNQPQHF
TRBJ2-5 11 TRBV29-1 CSVGGLETQYF
TRBJ2-1 14 TRBV7-9 CASNGASGYNEQFF
TRBJ1-6 12 TRBV10-3 CAIGRDNSPLHF
TRBJ1-1 12 TRBV28 CASSSGGGDAFF
TRBJ1-2 12 TRBV28 CASGGKGYGYTF